The 29 T cell receptor beta chains listed next were all sequenced from one sample in a study of shared clonotypes between healthy human individuals. The protocol was immunoSEQ multiplex PCR, while the TCRdb copy is restricted to in-frame clones and leaves out a portion. The table includes approximately 500,000 clones, 96% detected once. Source material: naive CD4+ T cells sorted from blood. Stated subset: CD45RA+ positively selected. The receptors were gathered from a woman in her twenties or thirties in good health.

This rearrangement joins TRBV6-1 to TRBJ1-2; no clear D gene. CDR1 is MNHNS and CDR2 is SASEGT in the germline V gene. Trimming shortened V by 6 bases and J by 5 bases, and 7 bases separated the two germline ends. The CDR3 totals 11 residues. The CDR3 reads CASRAKYGYTF. For the CDR3, the DNA is TGTGCCAGCAGGGCAAAATATGGCTACACCTTC.

The genes are TRBV4-1 and TRBJ1-2; D is possibly TRBD1 (6 bases). CDR1 and CDR2 from the germline V gene are MGHRA and YSYEKL. Trimming removed 0 bases from V and 4 bases from J, with 15 bases in between. This CDR3 region has 16 residues. Here the CDR3 reads CASSQEGAGTIYGYTF. The CDR3 DNA sequence: TGCGCCAGCAGCCAAGAGGGAGCCGGGACAATCTATGGCTACACCTTC.

This chain connects TRBV4-1 to TRBJ1-5; D gene unclear. V was pared by 0 bases and J by 0 bases, with 6 bases between. The CDR3 runs 15 residues. Germline V gene lookup returns CDR1 MGHRA and CDR2 YSYEKL. Here the CDR3 reads CASSQEGFSNQPQHF. Here the CDR3 DNA reads TGCGCCAGCAGCCAAGAAGGGTTTAGCAATCAGCCCCAGCATTTT.

The chain is built from TRBV4-2 and TRBJ1-1; D might be TRBD1 (5 bases). CDR1 and CDR2 from the germline V gene are LGHNA and YNFKEQ. This CDR3 has 14 residues. The ends were cut back, 4 bases at V and 5 bases at J, with 14 bases in the middle. The CDR3 sequence: CASSLKPGGTEAFF. The CDR3 DNA follows: TGTGCCAGCAGCCTCAAACCCGGGGGAACTGAAGCTTTCTTT.

The chain's CDR3 is CASRPGLIYNEQFF. In DNA form, the CDR3 reads TGTGCCAGCCGACCGGGACTGATATACAATGAGCAGTTCTTC. The chain uses TRBV6-1 and TRBJ2-1, with D possibly being TRBD2 (6 bases). CDR1 and CDR2 (germline): MNHNS, SASEGT. Trimming removed 8 bases at V and 4 bases at J, with 15 bases between. This CDR3 is 14 amino acids long.

The table lists this clone with a count of one. J is TRBJ2-7 and V is TRBV15, with D possibly TRBD2 on 6 matching bases. Trimming shortened V by 0 bases and J by 0 bases, and 12 bases separated the two germline ends. Per germline, CDR1 LNHNV and CDR2 YYDKDF (reference sequence). This CDR3 is 16 amino acids long. CDR3 in amino acids: CATSRDRISGSYEQYF. In nucleotides, the CDR3 is TGTGCCACCAGCAGAGATCGGATTAGCGGCTCCTACGAGCAGTACTTC.

This clone appeared once. The V and J genes are TRBV21-1 and TRBJ2-7; TRBD2, the table's D call, was not compared with the DNA. TRBV21-1 is listed as a pseudogene. The CDR3 covers 14 residues. This chain's CDR3 is CASSASGLRYEQYF. DNA for the CDR3: TGTGCCAGCAGCGCCTCGGGACTACGCTACGAGCAGTACTTC.

The genes are TRBV27 and TRBJ2-7; the match to TRBD1 covers 9 bases. The V and J ends lost 5 bases and 4 bases, in that order; junction bases with no gene match: 9. CDR1 and CDR2 (germline): MNHEY, SMNVEV (reference sequence). The CDR3 has 15 amino acids. CDR3 nucleotide sequence: TGTGCCAGCAGTAAGCCCGGGACAGGGTTATACGAGCAGTACTTC. This encodes CASSKPGTGLYEQYF.

This sequence joins TRBV6-7 and TRBJ2-7, with 7 bases that match TRBD1. TRBV6-7 belongs to the ORF category, with a function that is uncertain. This CDR3 has 14 amino acids. Trimming removed 2 bases from V and 6 bases from J; junction bases left unmatched: 7. The CDR3 loop is CASSYPTGVSEQYF. CDR3 nucleotides: TGTGCCAGCAGTTACCCTACAGGGGTGAGCGAGCAGTACTTC.

This clone was seen a single time. The V gene is TRBV7-9, the J gene TRBJ2-3; 10 positions agree with TRBD1. From germline, CDR1 is SEHNR and CDR2 FQNEAQ (reference sequence). The CDR3 spans 15 residues. V trimming: 5 bases; J trimming: 3 bases; junction bases outside the gene matches: 5. The CDR3 is CASSRDRGQTDTQYF. CDR3 nucleotides: TGTGCCAGCAGCCGAGACAGGGGGCAGACAGATACGCAGTATTTT.

The CDR3 sequence is CASHDQQGFNQPQHF. As DNA, the CDR3 is TGTGCCAGCCATGACCAACAGGGTTTCAATCAGCCCCAGCATTTT. V gene TRBV28 combines with J gene TRBJ1-5; D might be TRBD1 (6 bases). The CDR3 length is 15 residues. CDR1 is MDHEN and CDR2 is SYDVKM in the germline V gene. The ends were cut back, 8 bases at V and 3 bases at J, with 17 bases in the middle.

The CDR3 is CASSAGHHQETQYF. The CDR3 nucleotides are TGTGCCAGCAGTGCCGGACACCACCAAGAGACCCAGTACTTC. The chain combines TRBV2 with TRBJ2-5; D is perhaps TRBD1 (5 bases). CDR3 length: 14 residues. CDR1 SNHLY and CDR2 FYNNEI come from the germline V gene. Between the trimmed V and J ends, which lost 4 bases and 0 bases, there was a span of 9 bases.

The chain joins TRBV19 to TRBJ2-3, with 10 positions matching TRBD1. The trim removed 3 bases at V and 6 bases at J, leaving 6 bases unmatched. CDR3 length: 15 residues. Germline V gene data show CDR1 as LNHDA and CDR2 as SQIVND (reference sequence). The DNA for the CDR3 is TGTGCCAGTAGTATTGGGGACAGGGGTTGGGATACGCAGTATTTT. It is translated as CASSIGDRGWDTQYF.

This rearrangement joins TRBV6-1 to TRBJ1-2; D gene uncertain. Germline loops: CDR1 MNHNS, CDR2 SASEGT. The length of the CDR3 is 14 residues. Between the trimmed V and J ends, which lost 2 bases and 4 bases, there was a span of 11 bases. DNA of the CDR3: TGTGCCAGCAGTGAATCCCTGAATTTCTATGGCTACACCTTC. Amino acid sequence: CASSESLNFYGYTF.

The chain joins TRBV2 to TRBJ2-4, with 10 nucleotides matching TRBD2. The CDR3 totals 16 residues. With V trimmed by 4 bases and J by 5 bases, 8 bases remained unmatched. The V gene's germline CDR1 is SNHLY and CDR2 FYNNEI. The CDR3 bases are TGTGCCAGCAGTGTCTTAGCGGGAGGACCCCAAAACATTCAGTACTTC. It encodes CASSVLAGGPQNIQYF.

The CDR3 DNA reads TGCAGCGTTGCAGAAGGAGTTAGCAATCAGCCCCAGCATTTT. The encoded protein is CSVAEGVSNQPQHF. The chain combines TRBV29-1 with TRBJ1-5; D gene ambiguous. Trimming removed 4 bases from V and 0 bases from J, with 10 bases in between. Germline V gene sequence: CDR1 SQVTM, CDR2 ANQGSEA. The CDR3 runs 14 residues.

The chain combines TRBV4-1 with TRBJ2-1; TRBD2 is a possible D gene (5 bases). Germline assignment: CDR1 MGHRA and CDR2 YSYEKL. V was trimmed by 0 bases and J by 3 bases, leaving 12 bases between them. The CDR3 runs 16 residues. The CDR3, as DNA: TGCGCCAGCAGCCAAGATATCCTACGGGACTACAATGAGCAGTTCTTC. Its protein is CASSQDILRDYNEQFF.

CDR3 region: CASRTAGAGTDTQYF. The CDR3 DNA sequence: TGCGCCAGCAGGACAGCGGGAGCGGGCACAGATACGCAGTATTTT. The chain carries TRBV10-2 and TRBJ2-3; 8 bases map to TRBD2. Trimming took 6 bases from V and 1 from J; bases not matched to a gene: 6. CDR1 is WSHSY and CDR2 is SAAADI in the germline V gene. This CDR3 comprises 15 residues.

The chain links TRBV28 to TRBJ2-7; possible D gene TRBD2, 6 bases. V was cut by 6 bases and J by 3 bases, with 18 bases left in between. The germline V gene has CDR1 MDHEN and CDR2 SYDVKM. The CDR3 is 15 residues long. The CDR3 DNA follows: TGTGCCAGCAGCCCCCCGGGCGGGATGAGCTACGAGCAGTACTTC. Residues: CASSPPGGMSYEQYF.

The rearrangement joins TRBV30 to TRBJ2-3; the D gene is possibly TRBD1 (6 bases). Germline V gene data show CDR1 as GTSNPN and CDR2 as SVGIG (reference sequence). This CDR3 has 13 amino acids. V was pared by 8 bases and J by 5 bases, with 17 bases between. CDR3 protein: CARQDLNRDTQYF. CDR3 DNA sequence: TGTGCCAGACAGGACCTAAACAGAGATACGCAGTATTTT.

The CDR3 nucleotides read TGTGCCAGCAGCTGGAAGTCGGTGGTTGGCAATGAGCAGTTCTTC. It specifies CASSWKSVVGNEQFF. The gene calls are TRBV5-4 and TRBJ2-1, with no clear D. Germline loops: CDR1 SGHNT, CDR2 YYREEE (reference sequence). Trimming took off 3 bases at V and 6 bases at J, with 16 bases between the two ends. This CDR3 comprises 15 residues.

This clone came up once. This chain joins TRBV12-5 and TRBJ2-1; 7 nucleotides match TRBD1. This CDR3 contains 17 residues. The germline CDR1 and CDR2 sequences are LGHNT and FRNRAP. Trimming cost V 6 bases and J 3 bases; bases outside gene matches: 14. The CDR3 nucleotides read TGTGCTAGTGGCCTAACCCTACAGGGGATTTACTACAATGAGCAGTTCTTC. This sequence encodes CASGLTLQGIYYNEQFF.

This clone was recorded only once. This rearrangement joins TRBV5-1 to TRBJ2-5, with unresolved D. V was clipped by 0 bases and J by 5 bases, with 11 bases between them. The CDR3 runs to 14 residues. In germline, CDR1 is SGHRS, CDR2 YFSETQ. Written as DNA, the CDR3 is TGCGCCAGCAGCTTGGTGGGTAGTAGCGAGACCCAGTACTTC. Protein: CASSLVGSSETQYF.

The chain is built from TRBV18 and TRBJ1-4; D is unresolved. The germline V gene has CDR1 KGHSH and CDR2 LQKENI. Deletions cut 6 bases from V and 5 bases from J, with 13 bases between. The CDR3 is 14 amino acids. CDR3 protein: CASSPGGGNEKLFF. For the CDR3, the DNA is TGTGCCAGCTCGCCAGGCGGAGGGAATGAAAAACTGTTTTTT. Filled out from reference TRBV18 and TRBJ1-4, the complete variable domain reads NAGVMQNPRHLVRRRGQEARLRCSPMKGHSHVYWYRQLPEEGLKFMVYLQKENIIDESGMPKERFSAEFPKEGPSILRIQQVVRGDSAAYFCASSPGGGNEKLFFGSGTQLSVL.

The rearrangement joins TRBV18 to TRBJ2-7; D perhaps matches TRBD1 (6 bases). This CDR3 comprises 13 residues. V shed 6 bases and J shed 2 bases, with 11 bases lying between them. CDR1 and CDR2 (germline): KGHSH, LQKENI. Here the CDR3 DNA reads TGTGCCAGCTCCAACCAGGGGACCTACGAGCAGTACTTC. Encoded protein: CASSNQGTYEQYF.

CDR3 sequence reads: CASSLSTANTGELFF. The CDR3 region has the DNA TGTGCCAGCAGCTTATCCACGGCGAACACCGGGGAGCTGTTTTTT. The chain combines TRBV7-2 with TRBJ2-2, with no clear D. CDR1 and CDR2 from the germline V gene are SGHTA and FQGNSA. The CDR3 totals 15 residues. V lost 2 bases to trimming and J lost 0 bases, with 7 bases between them.

The chain joins TRBV7-3 to TRBJ1-4, with D unclear. CDR3 size: 15 residues. V lost 1 base to trimming and J lost 1 base, with 7 bases between them. CDR1 and CDR2 (germline): SGHTA, FQGTGA. Here the CDR3 DNA reads TGTGCCAGCAGCTTAAGTCCGGGAACTAATGAAAAACTGTTTTTT. Its protein is CASSLSPGTNEKLFF.

This clone has just one count. The genes are TRBV10-3 and TRBJ2-2; D remains ambiguous. The CDR3 is 15 residues long. V gave up 0 bases and J gave up 5 bases, with 10 bases separating them. CDR1 and CDR2 from the germline V gene are ENHRY and SYGVKD. The CDR3: CAISESGIRTGELFF. For the CDR3, the DNA is TGTGCCATCAGTGAGTCGGGGATTAGGACCGGGGAGCTGTTTTTT.

The rearrangement joins TRBV6-6 to TRBJ1-5; D uncertain. Germline CDR1 reads MNHNY; CDR2 reads SVGAGI (reference sequence). This CDR3 contains 15 residues. Trimming pared 2 bases from V and 0 bases from J, leaving 8 bases between. The CDR3 DNA reads as TGTGCCAGCAGTTACGGTGGGTATAGCAATCAGCCCCAGCATTTT. Amino acid sequence: CASSYGGYSNQPQHF.